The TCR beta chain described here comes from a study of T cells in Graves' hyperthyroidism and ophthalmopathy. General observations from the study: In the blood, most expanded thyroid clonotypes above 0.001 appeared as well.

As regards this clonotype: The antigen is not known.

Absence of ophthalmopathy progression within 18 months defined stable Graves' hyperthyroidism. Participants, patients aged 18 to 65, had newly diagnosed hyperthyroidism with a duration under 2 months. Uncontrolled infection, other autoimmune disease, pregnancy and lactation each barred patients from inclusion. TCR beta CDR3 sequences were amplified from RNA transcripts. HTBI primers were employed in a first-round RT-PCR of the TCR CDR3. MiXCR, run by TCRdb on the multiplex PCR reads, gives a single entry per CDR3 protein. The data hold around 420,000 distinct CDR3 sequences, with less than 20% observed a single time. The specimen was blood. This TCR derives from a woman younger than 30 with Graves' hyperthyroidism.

The CDR3 DNA is TGTGCCAGCAGTCGCCGGGGCAGCGGGGGTGCCTACGAGCAGTACTTC. Translation: CASSRRGSGGAYEQYF. The chain employs TRBV28 and TRBJ2-7; 8 positions match TRBD2. The CDR3 spans 16 residues. Trimming removed 5 bases from V and 2 bases from J; junction bases left unmatched: 11. In germline, CDR1 is MDHEN, CDR2 SYDVKM.